The 21 T cell receptor beta chains listed next were all sequenced from one sample in a study of CD8 T cells in Susac syndrome. After extraction with the RNeasy kit, roughly 0.45 to 1 ug of the RNA was reverse transcribed using random hexamers. TCRdb used MiXCR to reprocess the immunoSEQ multiplex PCR reads, holding one entry per CDR3 protein. The sample comprises roughly 190,000 distinct CDR3 sequences, approximately 95% of which are singletons, and about 0.15% rests with the top ten. The specimen sequenced was CD8+ T cells from PBMCs. The source of these receptors is a human donor with Susac syndrome.

The rearrangement joins TRBV24-1 to TRBJ1-5, with no clear D. The CDR3 has 14 amino acids. V lost 4 bases to trimming and J lost 7 bases, with 13 bases between them. The germline gives CDR1 KGHDR, CDR2 SFDVKD. The CDR3 region has the DNA TGTGCCACCAGTGAAGGGAGTTCTGAACAGCCCCAGCATTTT. Protein sequence: CATSEGSSEQPQHF.

V and J are TRBV4-1 and TRBJ2-1; TRBD1 might be the D (5 bases). The germline gives CDR1 MGHRA, CDR2 YSYEKL. CDR3 size: 14 residues. The V gene lost 2 bases and the J gene lost 8 bases, with 13 bases spanning the gap. The CDR3 loop is CASSQQKLTDEQFF. The CDR3, as DNA: TGCGCCAGCAGCCAACAGAAGCTGACAGATGAGCAGTTCTTC.

DNA of the CDR3: TGCAGCGTTGTCCCCACAGGGGTGTTTAATGAGCAGTTCTTC. Protein sequence: CSVVPTGVFNEQFF. This chain joins TRBV29-1 and TRBJ2-1; the match to TRBD1 covers 7 bases. V was pared by 4 bases and J by 7 bases, with 10 bases of the junction left unmatched. The CDR3 extends over 14 amino acids. Germline lookup yields CDR1 SQVTM and CDR2 ANQGSEA.

The chain links TRBV7-9 to TRBJ1-4, with D tentatively TRBD1 (6 bases). Looked up from germline, CDR1 is SEHNR and CDR2 is FQNEAQ (reference sequence). There are 14 residues in the CDR3. V was cut by 6 bases and J by 8 bases, with 16 bases left in between. This chain's CDR3 is CASSYGQKEEKLFF. In DNA form, the CDR3 reads TGTGCCAGCAGTTACGGACAGAAGGAGGAAAAACTGTTTTTT.

The rearrangement uses TRBV7-9 and TRBJ2-7; TRBD2 is a possible D gene (5 bases). The V gene's germline CDR1 is SEHNR and CDR2 FQNEAQ (reference sequence). This CDR3 is built from 14 residues. V lost 1 base and J lost 6, with 13 bases in between. The CDR3 DNA reads TGTGCCAGCAGCTTAGGGGAGAGGCCCCTCGAGCAGTACTTC. Encoded protein: CASSLGERPLEQYF. Together with reference TRBV7-9 and TRBJ2-7, the CDR3 gives the full variable domain: DTGVSQNPRHKITKRGQNVTFRCDPISEHNRLYWYRQTLGQGPEFLTYFQNEAQLEKSRLLSDRFSAERPKGSFSTLEIQRTEQGDSAMYLCASSLGERPLEQYFGPGTRLTVT.

This clonotype was seen a single time. This chain uses TRBV9 with TRBJ1-2; 7 bases align to TRBD1. This CDR3 spans 14 amino acids. CDR1 SGDLS and CDR2 YYNGEE come from the germline V gene. V lost 3 bases to trimming and J lost 8 bases; unmatched junction nucleotides: 10. The CDR3 here is CASSAQTGTAGYTF. The CDR3 region has the DNA TGTGCCAGCAGCGCACAGACCGGGACAGCAGGCTACACCTTC.

This clonotype was seen once. The rearrangement uses TRBV6-1 and TRBJ2-1; the match to TRBD2 covers 10 bases. The CDR3 contains 17 residues. V gave up 6 bases and J gave up 2 bases; unmatched junction bases: 10. Per germline, CDR1 MNHNS and CDR2 SASEGT. The CDR3 spells CASSSDTSGVTYNEQFF. CDR3 nucleotide sequence: TGTGCCAGCAGCTCCGATACTAGCGGGGTCACCTACAATGAGCAGTTCTTC.

V usage is TRBV28 and J usage is TRBJ2-7; D is possibly TRBD1 or TRBD2 (5 bases each). CDR1 is MDHEN and CDR2 is SYDVKM in the germline V gene. The CDR3 sequence is 15 residues long. V was clipped by 8 bases and J by 6 bases, with 23 bases between them. CDR3 protein: CASSTRGPRVGEQYF. CDR3 coding DNA: TGTGCCAGCTCAACTAGGGGCCCTAGAGTCGGCGAGCAGTACTTC.

The chain links TRBV3-1 to TRBJ2-7; D may be TRBD1 or TRBD2 (5 bases each). The V and J ends lost 4 bases and 2 bases respectively, with 9 bases between them. CDR1 LGHDT and CDR2 YNNKEL come from the germline V gene (reference sequence). The CDR3 runs to 13 residues. For the CDR3, the DNA is TGTGCCAGCAGCCCCCGGGGCCCCTACGAGCAGTACTTC. Protein: CASSPRGPYEQYF.

This chain uses TRBV19 with TRBJ1-1; 7 bases line up with TRBD1. The CDR3 length is 14 residues. The germline V gene encodes CDR1 LNHDA and CDR2 SQIVND (reference sequence). The trim removed 5 bases at V and 2 bases at J, leaving 5 bases unmatched. The CDR3 DNA reads as TGTGCCAGTAGTGTGGGACAGACTAACACTGAAGCTTTCTTT. The encoded protein is CASSVGQTNTEAFF.

The chain has TRBV5-4 and TRBJ1-2, with D perhaps TRBD1 (6 bases). The CDR3 has 15 amino acids. In germline, CDR1 is SGHNT, CDR2 YYREEE (reference sequence). V was cut by 0 bases and J by 4 bases, with 13 bases left in between. CDR3: CASSLEGGRIYGYTF. The DNA of the CDR3 is TGTGCCAGCAGCTTGGAGGGGGGGCGGATCTATGGCTACACCTTC.

This rearrangement joins TRBV29-1 to TRBJ2-5; the D gene is possibly TRBD2 (7 bases). CDR1 and CDR2 from the germline V gene are SQVTM and ANQGSEA. V was trimmed by 3 bases and J by 0 bases, leaving 11 bases between them. This CDR3 is built from 14 residues. For the CDR3, the DNA is TGCAGCGTTGAGGGGGGGGCGCACCAAGAGACCCAGTACTTC. Residues: CSVEGGAHQETQYF. The whole variable domain, remainder taken from reference TRBV29-1 and TRBJ2-5, is SAVISQKPSRDICQRGTSLTIQCQVDSQVTMMFWYRQQPGQSLTLIATANQGSEATYESGFVIDKFPISRPNLTFSTLTVSNMSPEDSSIYLCSVEGGAHQETQYFGPGTRLLVL.

This chain links TRBV15 with TRBJ1-3; no clear D gene. The CDR3 runs 16 residues. CDR1 is LNHNV and CDR2 is YYDKDF in the germline V gene (reference sequence). Between the trimmed V and J ends, which lost 6 bases and 0 bases, there was a span of 15 bases. CDR3 protein: CATRALLDGSGNTIYF. CDR3 DNA sequence: TGTGCCACCAGAGCCCTACTGGACGGCTCTGGAAACACCATATATTTT. The whole variable domain, remainder taken from reference TRBV15 and TRBJ1-3, is DAMVIQNPRYQVTQFGKPVTLSCSQTLNHNVMYWYQQKSSQAPKLLFHYYDKDFNNEADTPDNFQSRRPNTSFCFLDIRSPGLGDTAMYLCATRALLDGSGNTIYFGEGSWLTVV.

The chain recombines TRBV9 with TRBJ1-1, with 10 bases fitting TRBD1. Unmatched junction bases numbered 4, after V lost 2 bases and J lost 3 bases. Germline CDR1 and CDR2: SGDLS and YYNGEE. The CDR3 is 15 amino acids. The CDR3: CASSVSGTGDTEAFF. Here the CDR3 DNA reads TGTGCCAGCAGCGTCTCCGGGACAGGGGACACTGAAGCTTTCTTT. Drawing the rest from reference TRBV9 and TRBJ1-1, the complete variable domain is DSGVTQTPKHLITATGQRVTLRCSPRSGDLSVYWYQQSLDQGLQFLIQYYNGEERAKGNILERFSAQQFPDLHSELNLSSLELGDSALYFCASSVSGTGDTEAFFGQGTRLTVV.

The chain links TRBV11-2 to TRBJ2-3, with 8 bases aligning to TRBD1. CDR3 length: 16 amino acids. Unmatched junction bases numbered 10, after V lost 4 bases and J lost 4 bases. Germline loops: CDR1 SGHAT, CDR2 FQNNGV. CDR3 DNA sequence: TGTGCCAGCAGCTCCGGGACAGGCTGGGGTGCAGATACGCAGTATTTT. Encoded protein: CASSSGTGWGADTQYF.

The chain employs TRBV5-6 and TRBJ1-6, with D possibly being TRBD1 (5 bases). The germline gives CDR1 SGHDT, CDR2 YYEEEE. There are 13 residues in the CDR3. V was cut by 4 bases and J by 10 bases, with 12 bases left in between. CDR3 nucleotide sequence: TGTGCCAGCAGCCCTGGGGACCGATCACCCCTCCACTTT. Translated: CASSPGDRSPLHF.

The DNA of the CDR3 is TGCAGCGTGGGACAGGGGGCGTTTAACGAGCAGTACTTC. Its translation: CSVGQGAFNEQYF. This rearrangement joins TRBV29-1 to TRBJ2-7; TRBD1 agrees at 12 bases. With V trimmed by 6 bases and J by 5 bases, 5 bases remained unmatched. The CDR3 has 13 amino acids. Germline CDR1 and CDR2: SQVTM and ANQGSEA.

This chain links TRBV12-3 or TRBV12-4 with TRBJ2-3; the D is unclear. The CDR3 runs to 14 residues. Trimming pared 3 bases from V and 2 bases from J, leaving 9 bases between. CDR3 amino acids: CASSFSTYTDTQYF. Here the CDR3 DNA reads TGTGCCAGCAGTTTCTCCACGTACACAGATACGCAGTATTTT.

The V gene is TRBV2, the J gene TRBJ1-2; D remains ambiguous. Trimming removed 1 base at V and 7 bases at J, with 1 base between. This CDR3 spans 10 amino acids. Germline loops: CDR1 SNHLY, CDR2 FYNNEI. CDR3 nucleotides: TGTGCCAGCAGTGAAGGTGGCTACACCTTC. Translation: CASSEGGYTF.

This chain links TRBV20-1 with TRBJ2-7; 9 nucleotides align to TRBD2. The V gene's germline CDR1 is DFQATT and CDR2 SNEGSKA (reference sequence). This CDR3 is 16 amino acids long. V trimming: 4 bases; J trimming: 5 bases; junction bases outside the gene matches: 15. CDR3 in amino acids: CSANLFSGSRGNEQYF. CDR3 sequence (DNA): TGCAGTGCTAACTTATTTAGCGGGAGTAGGGGGAACGAGCAGTACTTC.

The chain links TRBV28 to TRBJ2-1; D might be TRBD1 or TRBD2, each matching 5 bases. Germline V gene data show CDR1 as MDHEN and CDR2 as SYDVKM. Trimming removed 8 bases at V and 2 bases at J, with 13 bases between. The CDR3 contains 14 residues. The CDR3 coding sequence is TGTGCCAGCTTTGAGGGGAGTACCTACAATGAGCAGTTCTTC. As protein: CASFEGSTYNEQFF. Based on the CDR3 plus reference TRBV28 and TRBJ2-1, the full variable domain is DVKVTQSSRYLVKRTGEKVFLECVQDMDHENMFWYRQDPGLGLRLIYFSYDVKMKEKGDIPEGYSVSREKKERFSLILESASTNQTSMYLCASFEGSTYNEQFFGPGTRLTVL.